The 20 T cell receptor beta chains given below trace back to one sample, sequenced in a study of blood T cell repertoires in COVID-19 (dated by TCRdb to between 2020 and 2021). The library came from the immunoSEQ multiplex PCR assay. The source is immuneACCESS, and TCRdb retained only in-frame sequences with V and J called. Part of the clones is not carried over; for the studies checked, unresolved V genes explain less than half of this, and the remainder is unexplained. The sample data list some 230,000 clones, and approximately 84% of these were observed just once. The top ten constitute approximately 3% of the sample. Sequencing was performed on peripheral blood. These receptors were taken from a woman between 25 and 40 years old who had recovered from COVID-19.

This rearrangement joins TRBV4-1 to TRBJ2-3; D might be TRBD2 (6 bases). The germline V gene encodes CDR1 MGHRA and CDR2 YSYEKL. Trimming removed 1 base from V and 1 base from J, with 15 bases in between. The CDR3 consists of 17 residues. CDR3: CASSQVRGGIGTDTQYF. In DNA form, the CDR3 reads TGCGCCAGCAGCCAAGTTAGGGGCGGGATCGGCACAGATACGCAGTATTTT.

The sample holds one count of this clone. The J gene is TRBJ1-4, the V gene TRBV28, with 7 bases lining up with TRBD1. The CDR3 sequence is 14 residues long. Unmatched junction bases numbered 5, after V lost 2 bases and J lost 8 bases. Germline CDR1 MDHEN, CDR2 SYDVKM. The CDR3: CASSLRGLREKLFF. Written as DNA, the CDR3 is TGTGCCAGCAGTTTAAGGGGGCTACGGGAAAAACTGTTTTTT.

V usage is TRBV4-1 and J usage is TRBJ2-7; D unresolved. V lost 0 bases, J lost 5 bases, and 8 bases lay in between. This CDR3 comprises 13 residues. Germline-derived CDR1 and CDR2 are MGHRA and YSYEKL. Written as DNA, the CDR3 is TGCGCCAGCAGCCAAGATCCAGGCCACGAGCAGTACTTC. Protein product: CASSQDPGHEQYF.

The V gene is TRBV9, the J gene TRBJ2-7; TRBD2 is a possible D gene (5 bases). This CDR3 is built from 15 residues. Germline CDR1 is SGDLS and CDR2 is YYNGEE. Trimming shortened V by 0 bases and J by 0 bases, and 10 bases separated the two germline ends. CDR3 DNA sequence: TGTGCCAGCAGCGTAGCTACGGGGAGCTCCTACGAGCAGTACTTC. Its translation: CASSVATGSSYEQYF.

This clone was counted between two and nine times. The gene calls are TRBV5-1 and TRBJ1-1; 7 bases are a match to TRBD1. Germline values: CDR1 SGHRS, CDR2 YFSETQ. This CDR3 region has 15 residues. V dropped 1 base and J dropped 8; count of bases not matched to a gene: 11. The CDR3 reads CASSLLQGGRPEAFF. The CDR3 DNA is TGCGCCAGCAGCTTGCTCCAGGGGGGAAGACCCGAAGCTTTCTTT.

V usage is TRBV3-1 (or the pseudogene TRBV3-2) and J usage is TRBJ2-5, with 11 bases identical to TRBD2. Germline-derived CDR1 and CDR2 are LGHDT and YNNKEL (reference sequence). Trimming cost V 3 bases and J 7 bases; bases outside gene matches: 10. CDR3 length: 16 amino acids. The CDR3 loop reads CASSHVVSGRDGTQYF. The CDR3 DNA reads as TGTGCCAGCAGCCATGTAGTTAGCGGGAGGGATGGGACCCAGTACTTC.

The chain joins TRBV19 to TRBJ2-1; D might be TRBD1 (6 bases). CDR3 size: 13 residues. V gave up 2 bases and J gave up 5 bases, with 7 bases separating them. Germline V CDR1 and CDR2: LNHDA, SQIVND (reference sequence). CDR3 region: CASSINRDNEQFF. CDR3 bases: TGTGCCAGTAGTATAAACAGGGACAATGAGCAGTTCTTC.

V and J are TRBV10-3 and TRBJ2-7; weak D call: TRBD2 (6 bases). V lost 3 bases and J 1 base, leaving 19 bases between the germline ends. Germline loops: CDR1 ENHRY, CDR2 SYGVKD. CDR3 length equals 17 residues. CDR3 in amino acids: CAISDGRIRQGSYEQYF. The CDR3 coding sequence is TGTGCCATCAGTGATGGGAGGATCAGGCAGGGATCCTACGAGCAGTACTTC.

CDR3 protein: CASSYSKQGGLAGGGEQFF. In nucleotides, the CDR3 is TGTGCCAGCAGTTACTCGAAGCAGGGGGGACTAGCGGGAGGAGGGGAGCAGTTCTTC. The chain couples TRBV6-2 or TRBV6-3 to TRBJ2-1; 15 bases are shared with TRBD2. The V segment lost 0 bases and the J segment 10 bases; nucleotides outside the gene matches: 13. Germline CDR1 reads MNHEY; CDR2 reads SVGEGT. The CDR3 spans 19 residues.

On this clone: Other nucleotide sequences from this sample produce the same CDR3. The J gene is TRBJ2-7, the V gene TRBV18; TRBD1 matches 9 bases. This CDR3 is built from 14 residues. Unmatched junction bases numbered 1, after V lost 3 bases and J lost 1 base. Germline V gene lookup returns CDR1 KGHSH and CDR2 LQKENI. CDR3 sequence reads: CASSPGQGSYEQYF. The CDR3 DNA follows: TGTGCCAGCTCACCGGGACAGGGTTCCTACGAGCAGTACTTC.

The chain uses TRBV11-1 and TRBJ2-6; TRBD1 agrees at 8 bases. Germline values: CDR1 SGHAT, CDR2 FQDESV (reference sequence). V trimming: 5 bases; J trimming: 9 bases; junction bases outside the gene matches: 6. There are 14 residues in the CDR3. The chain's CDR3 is CASSLWTGSNVLTF. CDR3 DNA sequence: TGTGCCAGCAGCCTTTGGACAGGGAGCAACGTCCTGACTTTC.

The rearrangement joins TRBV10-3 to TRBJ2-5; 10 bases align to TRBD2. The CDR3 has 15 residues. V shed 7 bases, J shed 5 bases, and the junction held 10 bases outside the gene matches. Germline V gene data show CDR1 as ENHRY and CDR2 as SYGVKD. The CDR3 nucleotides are TGTGCCATCATAATGAGCGGGAGGGCCGCGGAGACCCAGTACTTC. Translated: CAIIMSGRAAETQYF.

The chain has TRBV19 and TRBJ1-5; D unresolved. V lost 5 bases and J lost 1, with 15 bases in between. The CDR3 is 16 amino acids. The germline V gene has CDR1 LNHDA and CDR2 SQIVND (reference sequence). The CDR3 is CASSSRSGYSNQPQHF. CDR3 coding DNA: TGTGCCAGTAGTTCTAGATCGGGATACAGCAATCAGCCCCAGCATTTT. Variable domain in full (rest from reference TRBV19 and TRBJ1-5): DGGITQSPKYLFRKEGQNVTLSCEQNLNHDAMYWYRQDPGQGLRLIYYSQIVNDFQKGDIAEGYSVSREKKESFPLTVTSAQKNPTAFYLCASSSRSGYSNQPQHFGDGTRLSIL.

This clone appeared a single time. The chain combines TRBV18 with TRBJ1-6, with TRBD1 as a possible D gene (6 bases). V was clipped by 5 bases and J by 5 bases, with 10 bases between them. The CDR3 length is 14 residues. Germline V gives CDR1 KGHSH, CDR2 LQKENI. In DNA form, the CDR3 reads TGTGCCAGCTCAATAGGGGGAGATAATTCACCCCTCCACTTT. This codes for CASSIGGDNSPLHF.

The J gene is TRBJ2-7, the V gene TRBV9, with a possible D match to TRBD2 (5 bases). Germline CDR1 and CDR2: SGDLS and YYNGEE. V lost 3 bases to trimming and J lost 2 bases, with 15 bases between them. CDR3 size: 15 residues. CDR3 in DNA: TGTGCCAGCAGCGAAGGAAATGTGGGAGCCTACGAGCAGTACTTC. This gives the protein CASSEGNVGAYEQYF.

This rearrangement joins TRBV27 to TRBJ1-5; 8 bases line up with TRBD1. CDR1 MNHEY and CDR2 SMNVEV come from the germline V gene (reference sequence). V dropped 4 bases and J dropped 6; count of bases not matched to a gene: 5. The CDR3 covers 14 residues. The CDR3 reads CASSYQGAGQPQHF. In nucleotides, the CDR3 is TGTGCCAGCAGTTATCAGGGGGCGGGTCAGCCCCAGCATTTT.

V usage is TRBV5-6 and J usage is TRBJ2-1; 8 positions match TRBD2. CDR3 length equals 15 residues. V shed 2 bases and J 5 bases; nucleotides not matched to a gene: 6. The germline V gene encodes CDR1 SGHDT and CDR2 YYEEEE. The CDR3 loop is CASSFSGGAHNEQFF. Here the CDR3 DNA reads TGTGCCAGCAGCTTCTCCGGGGGGGCTCACAATGAGCAGTTCTTC.

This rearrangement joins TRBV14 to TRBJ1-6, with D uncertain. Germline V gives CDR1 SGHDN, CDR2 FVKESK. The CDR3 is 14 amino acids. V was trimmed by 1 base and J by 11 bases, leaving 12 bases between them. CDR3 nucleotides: TGTGCCAGCAGCCAAGGAACCGGCAGGACACCCCTCCACTTT. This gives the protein CASSQGTGRTPLHF.

CDR3 residues: CAISAPWGTTPNTEAFF. The CDR3 nucleotides are TGTGCCATCAGCGCCCCGTGGGGGACTACCCCGAACACTGAAGCTTTCTTT. The J gene is TRBJ1-1, the V gene TRBV10-3; TRBD1 might be the D (5 bases). Trimming cost V 6 bases and J 1 base, with 21 bases left between them. Germline loops: CDR1 ENHRY, CDR2 SYGVKD. The CDR3 runs to 17 residues.

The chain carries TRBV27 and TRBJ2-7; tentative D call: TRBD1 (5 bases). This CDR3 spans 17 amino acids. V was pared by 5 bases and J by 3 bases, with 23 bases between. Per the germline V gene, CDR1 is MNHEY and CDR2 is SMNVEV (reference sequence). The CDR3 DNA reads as TGTGCCAGCAGTCCCCCATCCCCCAGCAGGGTAGGCTACGAGCAGTACTTC. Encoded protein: CASSPPSPSRVGYEQYF.